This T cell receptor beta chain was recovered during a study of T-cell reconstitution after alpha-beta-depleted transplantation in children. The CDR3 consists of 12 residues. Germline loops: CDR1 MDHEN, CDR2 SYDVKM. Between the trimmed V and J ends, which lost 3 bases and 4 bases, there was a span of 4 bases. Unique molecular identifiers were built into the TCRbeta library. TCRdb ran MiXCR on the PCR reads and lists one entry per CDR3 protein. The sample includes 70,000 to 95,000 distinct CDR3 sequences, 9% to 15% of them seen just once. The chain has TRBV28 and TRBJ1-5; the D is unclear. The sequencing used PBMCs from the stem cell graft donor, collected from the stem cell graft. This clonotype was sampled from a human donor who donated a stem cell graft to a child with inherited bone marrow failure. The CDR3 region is CASSLANQPQHF. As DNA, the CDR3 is TGTGCCAGCAGTTTGGCAAATCAGCCCCAGCATTTT.